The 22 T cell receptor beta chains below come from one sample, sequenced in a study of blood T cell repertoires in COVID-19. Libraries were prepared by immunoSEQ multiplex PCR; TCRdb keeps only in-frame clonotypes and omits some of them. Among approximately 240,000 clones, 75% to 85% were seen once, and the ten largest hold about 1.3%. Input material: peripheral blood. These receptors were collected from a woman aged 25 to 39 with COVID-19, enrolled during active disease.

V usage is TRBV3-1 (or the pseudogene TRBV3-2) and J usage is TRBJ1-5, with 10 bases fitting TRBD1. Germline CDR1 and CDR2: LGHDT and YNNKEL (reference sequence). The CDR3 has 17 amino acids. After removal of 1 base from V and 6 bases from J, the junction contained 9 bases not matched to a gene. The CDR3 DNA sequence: TGTGCCAGCAGCCAAGGGACAGGGGGAACCTCTATTCAGCCCCAGCATTTT. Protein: CASSQGTGGTSIQPQHF.

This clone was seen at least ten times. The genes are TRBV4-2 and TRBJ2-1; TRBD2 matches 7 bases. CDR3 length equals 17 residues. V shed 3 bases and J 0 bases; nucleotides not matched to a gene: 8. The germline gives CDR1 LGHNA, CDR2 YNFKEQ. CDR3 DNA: TGTGCCAGCAGCCATCGGTTCGGCGGGAGCTCCTACAATGAGCAGTTCTTC. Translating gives CASSHRFGGSSYNEQFF.

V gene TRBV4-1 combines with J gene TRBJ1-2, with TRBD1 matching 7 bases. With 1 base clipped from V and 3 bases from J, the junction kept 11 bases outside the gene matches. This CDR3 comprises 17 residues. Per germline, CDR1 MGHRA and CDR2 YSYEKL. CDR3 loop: CASSQGLAGGSDYGYTF. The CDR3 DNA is TGCGCCAGCAGCCAAGGCTTGGCAGGGGGATCGGACTATGGCTACACCTTC.

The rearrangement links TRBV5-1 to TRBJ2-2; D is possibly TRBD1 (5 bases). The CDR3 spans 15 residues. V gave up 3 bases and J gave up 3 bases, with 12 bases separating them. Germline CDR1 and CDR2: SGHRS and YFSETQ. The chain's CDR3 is CASSWLTGDTGELFF. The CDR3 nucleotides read TGCGCCAGCAGCTGGTTAACAGGAGACACCGGGGAGCTGTTTTTT.

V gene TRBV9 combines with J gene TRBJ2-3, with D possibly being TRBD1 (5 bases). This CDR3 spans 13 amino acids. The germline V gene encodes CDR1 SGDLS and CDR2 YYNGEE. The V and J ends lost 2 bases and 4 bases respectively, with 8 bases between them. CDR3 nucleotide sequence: TGTGCCAGCAGCGTGCAGGGATCAGATACGCAGTATTTT. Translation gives CASSVQGSDTQYF.

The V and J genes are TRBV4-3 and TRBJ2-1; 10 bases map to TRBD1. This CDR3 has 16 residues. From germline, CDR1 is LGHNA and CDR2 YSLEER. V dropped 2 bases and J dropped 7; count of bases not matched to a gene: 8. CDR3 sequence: CASSQHRDRGWNEQFF. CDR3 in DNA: TGCGCCAGCAGCCAACACCGGGACAGGGGCTGGAATGAGCAGTTCTTC.

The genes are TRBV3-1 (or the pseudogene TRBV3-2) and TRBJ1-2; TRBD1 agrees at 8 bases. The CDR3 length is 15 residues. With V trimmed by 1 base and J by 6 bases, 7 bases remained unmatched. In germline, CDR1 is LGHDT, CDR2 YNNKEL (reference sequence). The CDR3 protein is CASSQGTGRINGYTF. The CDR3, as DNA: TGTGCCAGCAGCCAAGGGACAGGGAGGATCAATGGCTACACCTTC.

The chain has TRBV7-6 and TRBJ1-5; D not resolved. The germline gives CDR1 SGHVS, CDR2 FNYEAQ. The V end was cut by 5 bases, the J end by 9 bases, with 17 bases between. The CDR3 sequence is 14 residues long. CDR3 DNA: TGTGCCAGCAGCCCGGGCCCTCAAGGGAGGCCCCAGCATTTT. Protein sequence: CASSPGPQGRPQHF.

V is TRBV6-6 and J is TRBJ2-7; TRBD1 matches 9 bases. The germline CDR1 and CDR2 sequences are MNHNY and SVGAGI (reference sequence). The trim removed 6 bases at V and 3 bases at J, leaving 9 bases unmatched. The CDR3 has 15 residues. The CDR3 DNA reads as TGTGCCAGCAGGCAGTCGGGACAGGGTGTCTACGAGCAGTACTTC. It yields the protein CASRQSGQGVYEQYF.

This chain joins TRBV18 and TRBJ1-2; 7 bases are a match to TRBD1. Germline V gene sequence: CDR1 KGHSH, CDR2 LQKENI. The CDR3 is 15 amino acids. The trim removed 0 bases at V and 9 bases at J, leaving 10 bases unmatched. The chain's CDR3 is CASSPPDRTPPSYTF. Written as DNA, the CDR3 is TGTGCCAGCTCACCACCGGACAGGACACCTCCCAGCTACACCTTC.

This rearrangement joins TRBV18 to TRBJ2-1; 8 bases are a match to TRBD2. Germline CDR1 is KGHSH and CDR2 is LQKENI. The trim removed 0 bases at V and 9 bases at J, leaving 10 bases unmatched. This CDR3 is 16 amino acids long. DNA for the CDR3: TGTGCCAGCTCACCACCCTCGGGACTAGTTGTGAGTGAGCAGTTCTTC. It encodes CASSPPSGLVVSEQFF.

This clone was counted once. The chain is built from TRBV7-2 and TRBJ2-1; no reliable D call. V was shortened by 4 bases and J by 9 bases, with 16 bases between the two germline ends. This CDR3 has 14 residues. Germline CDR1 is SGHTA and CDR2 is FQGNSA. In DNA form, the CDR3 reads TGTGCCAGCAGCTACGCTAGTTTGTTGGGTGAGCAGTTCTTC. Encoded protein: CASSYASLLGEQFF.

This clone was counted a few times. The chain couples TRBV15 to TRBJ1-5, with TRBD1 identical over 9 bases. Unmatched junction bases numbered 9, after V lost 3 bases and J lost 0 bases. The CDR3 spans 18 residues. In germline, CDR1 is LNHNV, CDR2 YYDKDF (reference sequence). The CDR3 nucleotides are TGTGCCACCAGCAGGGGACAGGGCCTGGGGTTTAGCAATCAGCCCCAGCATTTT. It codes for CATSRGQGLGFSNQPQHF.

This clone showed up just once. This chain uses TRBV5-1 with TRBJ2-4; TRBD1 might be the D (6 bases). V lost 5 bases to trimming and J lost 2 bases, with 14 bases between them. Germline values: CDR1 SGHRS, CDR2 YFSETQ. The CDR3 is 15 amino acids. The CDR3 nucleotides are TGCGCCAGCAGTTACATACAGGGACCCAAAAACATTCAGTACTTC. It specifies CASSYIQGPKNIQYF.

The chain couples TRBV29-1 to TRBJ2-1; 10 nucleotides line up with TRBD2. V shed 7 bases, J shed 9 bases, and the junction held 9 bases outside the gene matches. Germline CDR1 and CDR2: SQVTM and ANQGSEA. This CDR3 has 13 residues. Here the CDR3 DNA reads TGCAGCGGAGTGGGACTAGCGATAAGTGAGCAGTTCTTC. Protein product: CSGVGLAISEQFF.

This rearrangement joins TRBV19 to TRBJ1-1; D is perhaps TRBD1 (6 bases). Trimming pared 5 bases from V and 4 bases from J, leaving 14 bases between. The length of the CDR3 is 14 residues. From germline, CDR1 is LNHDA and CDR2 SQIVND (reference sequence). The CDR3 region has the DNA TGTGCCAGTAGTTCTGGGGGCTTGGGCACTGAAGCTTTCTTT. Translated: CASSSGGLGTEAFF.

In DNA form, the CDR3 reads TGTGCCAGCAGTTACGACGGGGGAGAGACCCAGTACTTC. Its translation: CASSYDGGETQYF. The chain recombines TRBV6-5 with TRBJ2-5; tentative D call: TRBD2 (6 bases). V was pared by 2 bases and J by 4 bases, with 8 bases between. The CDR3 runs to 13 residues. Germline CDR1 reads MNHEY; CDR2 reads SVGAGI.

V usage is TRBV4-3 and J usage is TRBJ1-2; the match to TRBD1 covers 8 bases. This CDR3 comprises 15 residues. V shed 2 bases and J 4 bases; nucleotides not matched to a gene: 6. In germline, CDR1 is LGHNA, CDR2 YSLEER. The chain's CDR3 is CASSQRTGTLYGYTF. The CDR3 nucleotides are TGCGCCAGCAGCCAAAGGACAGGGACACTCTATGGCTACACCTTC.

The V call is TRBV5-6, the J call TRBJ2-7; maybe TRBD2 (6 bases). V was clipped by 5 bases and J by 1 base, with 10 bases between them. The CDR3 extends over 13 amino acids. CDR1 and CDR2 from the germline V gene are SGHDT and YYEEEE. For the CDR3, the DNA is TGTGCCAGCAGAGGGGCGGGATCCTACGAGCAGTACTTC. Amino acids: CASRGAGSYEQYF.

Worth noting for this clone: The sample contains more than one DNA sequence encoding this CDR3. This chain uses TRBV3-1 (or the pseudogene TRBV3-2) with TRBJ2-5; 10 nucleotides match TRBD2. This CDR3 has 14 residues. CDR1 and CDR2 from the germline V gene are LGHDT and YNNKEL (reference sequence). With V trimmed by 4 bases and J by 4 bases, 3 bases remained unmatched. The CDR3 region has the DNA TGTGCCAGCAGCCCTCGACTAGCGGGAGAGACCCAGTACTTC. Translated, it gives CASSPRLAGETQYF.

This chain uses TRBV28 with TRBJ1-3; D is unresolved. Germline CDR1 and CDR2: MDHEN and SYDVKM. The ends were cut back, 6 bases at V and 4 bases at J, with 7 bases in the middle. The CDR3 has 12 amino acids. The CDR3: CASSPGGNTIYF. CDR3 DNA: TGTGCCAGCAGCCCAGGCGGAAACACCATATATTTT.

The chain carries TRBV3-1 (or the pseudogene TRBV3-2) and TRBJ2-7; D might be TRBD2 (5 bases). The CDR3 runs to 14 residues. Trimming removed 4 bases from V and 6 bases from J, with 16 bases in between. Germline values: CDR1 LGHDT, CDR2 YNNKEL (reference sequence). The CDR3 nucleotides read TGTGCCAGCAGCCTTCTTCAGCTGGGAGCCGAGCAGTACTTC. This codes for CASSLLQLGAEQYF.